This T cell receptor (beta chain) emerged from a study of T-cell reconstitution after alpha-beta-depleted transplantation in children. CDR3 length: 11 amino acids. Germline V gene data show CDR1 as ENHRY and CDR2 as SYGVKD. V lost 4 bases and J 5 bases, leaving 3 bases between the germline ends. During its preparation, the TCRbeta library received unique molecular identifiers. TCRdb called the PCR reads again in MiXCR, with one record for every CDR3 protein. The data contain roughly 500,000 distinct CDR3 sequences, around 12% of them seen just once; the ten biggest clones take up 4.5% to 6%. This receptor was obtained from a human donor who donated a stem cell graft to a child with combined immunodeficiency. The gene calls are TRBV10-3 and TRBJ2-1; D remains unclear. The sample consisted of PBMCs from the stem cell graft donor, taken from the stem cell graft. This CDR3 reads CAISGDNEQFF. The CDR3 DNA is TGTGCCATCAGTGGAGACAATGAGCAGTTCTTC.